Listed below are T cell receptor beta chains from one sample, sequenced in a study of cytomegalovirus exposure and HLA in healthy donors. Sequenced by immunoSEQ multiplex PCR; TCRdb stores in-frame clones only, minus some. The table lists some 110,000 clones, with roughly 3.6% in the top ten. Sample: PBMCs. These receptor sequences come from a man aged 25 to 40 in good health and CMV-seronegative. The CDR3 runs from the conserved cysteine through the conserved F or W. The D gene is left open where the match is weak.

j_call: TRBJ2-7
v_call: TRBV7-8
d_call: TRBD2
cdr3_aa: CASSLVGQGLVDYEQYF
cdr3_nt: TGTGCCAGCAGCTTAGTAGGTCAGGGACTAGTGGACTACGAGCAGTACTTC

j_call: TRBJ1-2
v_call: TRBV2
d_call: -
cdr3_aa: CASSVREGGYTF
cdr3_nt: TGTGCCAGCAGTGTCAGGGAAGGGGGCTACACCTTC

j_call: TRBJ2-5
v_call: TRBV18
d_call: -
cdr3_aa: CASSPSTGAKETQYF
cdr3_nt: TGTGCCAGCTCACCATCGACTGGGGCCAAAGAGACCCAGTACTTC

j_call: TRBJ2-5
v_call: TRBV19
d_call: TRBD1
cdr3_aa: CASSMGQSQETQYF
cdr3_nt: TGTGCCAGTAGTATGGGACAGTCCCAAGAGACCCAGTACTTC

j_call: TRBJ2-3
v_call: TRBV5-5
d_call: -
cdr3_aa: CASSLQGQDTDTQYF
cdr3_nt: TGTGCCAGCAGCCTACAGGGCCAGGACACAGATACGCAGTATTTT

j_call: TRBJ1-1
v_call: TRBV11-3
d_call: -
cdr3_aa: CASSLSAGATEAFF
cdr3_nt: TGTGCCAGCAGCTTATCGGCAGGGGCCACTGAAGCTTTCTTT

j_call: TRBJ1-2
v_call: TRBV19
d_call: -
cdr3_aa: CASIREGGELNYGYTF
cdr3_nt: TGTGCCAGTATCAGGGAAGGAGGGGAACTAAACTATGGCTACACCTTC

j_call: TRBJ2-7
v_call: TRBV5-6
d_call: -
cdr3_aa: CASSFVGDEQYF
cdr3_nt: TGTGCCAGCAGCTTTGTAGGGGACGAGCAGTACTTC

j_call: TRBJ2-1
v_call: TRBV27
d_call: -
cdr3_aa: CASSLRRDNEQFF
cdr3_nt: TGTGCCAGCAGTTTACGCAGGGACAATGAGCAGTTCTTC

j_call: TRBJ2-3
v_call: TRBV14
d_call: -
cdr3_aa: CASSLGLLTDTQYF
cdr3_nt: TGTGCCAGCAGCCTTGGGCTACTCACAGATACGCAGTATTTT

j_call: TRBJ1-2
v_call: TRBV7-9
d_call: -
cdr3_aa: CASSLVPGEGYTF
cdr3_nt: TGTGCCAGCAGCTTAGTTCCGGGGGAAGGCTACACCTTC

j_call: TRBJ2-5
v_call: TRBV7-7
d_call: TRBD1
cdr3_aa: CASSIGQGGRGETQYF
cdr3_nt: TGTGCCAGCAGCATCGGACAGGGTGGGAGAGGGGAGACCCAGTACTTC

j_call: TRBJ1-4
v_call: TRBV29-1
d_call: TRBD1
cdr3_aa: CSVAGTGTFKEKLFF
cdr3_nt: TGCAGCGTGGCCGGGACAGGGACGTTTAAGGAAAAACTGTTTTTT

j_call: TRBJ1-1
v_call: TRBV7-9
d_call: -
cdr3_aa: CASSPDAAEAFF
cdr3_nt: TGTGCCAGCAGCCCCGACGCGGCTGAAGCTTTCTTT

j_call: TRBJ2-1
v_call: TRBV11-2
d_call: -
cdr3_aa: CASSRAGTLHDEQFF
cdr3_nt: TGTGCCAGCAGCCGCGCAGGGACACTCCATGATGAGCAGTTCTTC

j_call: TRBJ1-2
v_call: TRBV6-5
d_call: -
cdr3_aa: CASSWTEGHYGYTF
cdr3_nt: TGTGCCAGCAGTTGGACAGAAGGCCACTATGGCTACACCTTC

j_call: TRBJ1-2
v_call: TRBV14
d_call: -
cdr3_aa: CASSQTGTYGYTF
cdr3_nt: TGTGCCAGCAGCCAAACAGGGACCTATGGCTACACCTTC

j_call: TRBJ2-3
v_call: TRBV19
d_call: TRBD2
cdr3_aa: CASRRLAGGVRSTDTQYF
cdr3_nt: TGTGCCAGTCGAAGGCTAGCGGGGGGGGTAAGGAGCACAGATACGCAGTATTTT

j_call: TRBJ1-6
v_call: TRBV28
d_call: TRBD1
cdr3_aa: CASRPSGQFNSPLHF
cdr3_nt: TGTGCCAGCAGGCCATCGGGACAGTTTAATTCACCCCTCCACTTT

j_call: TRBJ2-7
v_call: TRBV5-1
d_call: -
cdr3_aa: CASSLKAANYEQYF
cdr3_nt: TGCGCCAGCAGCCTGAAGGCAGCGAACTACGAGCAGTACTTC

j_call: TRBJ2-5
v_call: TRBV9
d_call: TRBD2
cdr3_aa: CASSVGTSGGETQYF
cdr3_nt: TGTGCCAGCAGCGTAGGGACTAGCGGGGGAGAGACCCAGTACTTC

j_call: TRBJ2-2
v_call: TRBV7-9
d_call: -
cdr3_aa: CASSLPIAAGHRRGELFF
cdr3_nt: TGTGCCAGCAGCTTACCAATCGCTGCGGGGCACAGGAGGGGGGAGCTGTTTTTT